The table lists the clone carrying this T cell receptor (beta chain) with a count of one. The record originates from a study of T cell repertoires in MIS-A myocarditis. Data came from immunoSEQ multiplex PCR; TCRdb stores just in-frame clones and leaves some out. This sample has around 7,000 clones, with just under 80% found just once. This clonotype originated in a man between 18 and 35 years old with fulminant myocarditis from multisystem inflammatory syndrome in adults (MIS-A) after COVID-19. Input material: right inferior lung lobe tissue obtained at autopsy.

CDR3 protein: CASSLGTTGVDTQYF. CDR3 nucleotides: TGTGCCAGCAGCTTAGGGACGACTGGGGTTGATACGCAGTATTTT. The rearrangement joins TRBV11-2 to TRBJ2-3; D not resolved. The CDR3 loop spans 15 amino acids. V was pared by 1 base and J by 6 bases, with 14 bases between. Per germline, CDR1 SGHAT and CDR2 FQNNGV.